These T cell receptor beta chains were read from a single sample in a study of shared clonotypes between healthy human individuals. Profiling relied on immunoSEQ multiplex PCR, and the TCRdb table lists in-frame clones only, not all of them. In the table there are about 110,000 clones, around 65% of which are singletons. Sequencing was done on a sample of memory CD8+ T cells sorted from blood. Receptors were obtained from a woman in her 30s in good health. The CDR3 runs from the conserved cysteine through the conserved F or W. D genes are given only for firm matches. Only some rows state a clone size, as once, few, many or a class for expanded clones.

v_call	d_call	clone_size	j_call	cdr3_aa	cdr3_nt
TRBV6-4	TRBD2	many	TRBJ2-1	CASSDIAGSGNEQFF	TGTGCCAGCAGTGACATAGCGGGATCAGGCAATGAGCAGTTCTTC
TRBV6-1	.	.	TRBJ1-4	CASSEVWQVVDEKLFF	TGTGCCAGCAGTGAAGTCTGGCAGGTCGTGGATGAAAAACTGTTTTTT
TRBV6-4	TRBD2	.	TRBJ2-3	CASRLAGDTDTQYF	TGTGCCAGCAGACTAGCGGGAGACACAGATACGCAGTATTTT
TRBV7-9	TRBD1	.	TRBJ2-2	CASSPDRAGELFF	TGTGCCAGCAGCCCTGACAGGGCCGGGGAGCTGTTTTTT
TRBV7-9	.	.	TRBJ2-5	CASSFSGETQYF	TGTGCCAGCAGCTTTTCCGGGGAGACCCAGTACTTC
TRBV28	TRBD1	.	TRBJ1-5	CASRSTGTGERGNQPQHF	TGTGCCAGCAGGTCTACCGGGACAGGGGAGCGGGGTAATCAGCCCCAGCATTTT
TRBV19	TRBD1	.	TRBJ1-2	CASSETGAGYTF	TGTGCCAGTAGTGAAACAGGGGCCGGCTACACCTTC
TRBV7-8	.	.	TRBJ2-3	CASSNLLLGTDTQYF	TGTGCCAGCAGCAACCTGCTTCTCGGCACAGATACGCAGTATTTT
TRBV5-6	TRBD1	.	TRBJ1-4	CASSFRDRGLPNEKLFF	TGTGCCAGCAGCTTCCGGGACAGGGGGCTTCCTAATGAAAAACTGTTTTTT
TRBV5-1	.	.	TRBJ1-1	CASSLTGYTEAFF	TGCGCCAGCAGCTTGACAGGCTACACTGAAGCTTTCTTT
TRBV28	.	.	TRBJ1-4	CASSRTTNEKLFF	TGTGCCAGCAGTCGGACAACTAATGAAAAACTGTTTTTT
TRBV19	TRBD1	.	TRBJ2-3	CASLTGDGSDTQYF	TGTGCCAGTTTGACAGGGGACGGTTCAGATACGCAGTATTTT
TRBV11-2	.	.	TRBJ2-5	CASSRNRVYETQYF	TGTGCCAGCAGTCGTAACAGGGTTTACGAGACCCAGTACTTC
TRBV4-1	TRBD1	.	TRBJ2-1	CASSQGQGPYNEQFF	TGCGCCAGCAGCCAAGGACAGGGGCCCTACAATGAGCAGTTCTTC
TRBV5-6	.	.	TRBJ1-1	CASSFSREGANTEAFF	TGTGCCAGCAGCTTCTCGCGGGAAGGAGCGAACACTGAAGCTTTCTTT
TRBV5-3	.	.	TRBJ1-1	CASSLTSNTEAFF	TGTGCCAGCAGCTTAACATCGAACACTGAAGCTTTCTTT
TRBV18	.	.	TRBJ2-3	CASSISASSTDTQYF	TGTGCCAGCTCAATAAGCGCCTCTAGCACAGATACGCAGTATTTT